This TCR beta chain was identified during a study of T cell responses to AZD1222 COVID-19 vaccine. Study overall: Second doses were pooled across both intervals (about 4 or about 12 weeks).

Clones were read by immunoSEQ multiplex PCR, and TCRdb kept only the in-frame ones, dropping some. The data contain about 100,000 clones, approximately 84% of them singletons. Study results and limitations: A reported finding is that nearly half of spike-specific TCRs target unmutated variant regions.

On this clone itself: The antigen is undetermined.

The CDR3 has 14 residues. Germline V lookup: CDR1 MNHEY, CDR2 SMNVEV (reference sequence). Losses at the gene ends were 8 bases for V and 5 bases for J; bases not matched to a gene: 4. The chain uses TRBV27 and TRBJ2-1; the match to TRBD2 covers 12 bases. The TCR was taken from an adult in good health. The sequenced sample was peripheral blood, obtained on day 0 of AZD1222 vaccination. CDR3 loop: CASGWTSGNNEQFF. The CDR3 region has the DNA TGTGCCAGCGGATGGACTAGCGGGAACAATGAGCAGTTCTTC.